A selection of T cell receptor beta chains follows, all from one sample in a study of blood T cell repertoires in COVID-19. This table comes from immunoSEQ multiplex PCR, and its TCRdb copy is limited to in-frame clones, with some not included. Among 150,000 to 200,000 clones, about 88% were seen once, and the ten largest hold roughly 2%. The sequenced sample was peripheral blood. Every receptor here comes from a man between 18 and 29 years old who had recovered from COVID-19. CDR3s leave out the opening cysteine and the closing phenylalanine or tryptophan. The D gene is left open where the match is weak.

TRBJ2-4 NA TRBV5-1 ASSWNRETKNIQY
TRBJ2-1 TRBD2 TRBV10-3 AISKLAGELDEQF
TRBJ2-4 NA TRBV4-3 ASSQELILLAKNIQY
TRBJ2-5 TRBD2 TRBV10-3 AISERLAEQETQY
TRBJ1-5 NA TRBV12-2 ASRPYQPQH
TRBJ1-6 NA TRBV7-9 ASSLDRSSYNSPLH
TRBJ2-2 TRBD2 TRBV5-4 ASSLGGGLGGTGELF
TRBJ2-4 NA TRBV28 ASSWQGFFPD
TRBJ1-2 NA TRBV5-4 ASSPGGAYNYGYT
TRBJ2-6 NA TRBV21-1 ASSNGQGALGANVLT
TRBJ2-7 TRBD1 TRBV15 ATSTSQGAGYEQY
TRBJ2-3 NA TRBV25-1 ASTKPQGLDTQY
TRBJ1-2 NA TRBV27 ASSLGQLYGYT
TRBJ1-2 NA TRBV11-2 ASSSPPGIGDGYT
TRBJ1-2 TRBD1 TRBV6-5 ASSYSWTGQLGGYT
TRBJ1-5 NA TRBV19 ASSIIPGNSNQPQH
TRBJ2-1 NA TRBV19 ASSIDTGYNEQF
TRBJ2-7 NA TRBV9 ASSVVPVAGEQY
TRBJ2-7 NA TRBV18 ASSSQSPDIYEQY
TRBJ2-7 TRBD2 TRBV2 ASSEQGGSRDEQY
TRBJ2-3 TRBD2 TRBV5-1 ARGETRGGDTQY
TRBJ1-1 NA TRBV7-2 ASSQGWGNTEAF
TRBJ2-1 TRBD1 TRBV30 AWSVGFQGARTLSDNEQF
TRBJ1-1 TRBD1 TRBV9 ASSLTGTVSVGTEAF
TRBJ2-2 TRBD2 TRBV10-3 AISGSPGLAGASNTGELF
TRBJ1-2 NA TRBV7-9 ASSLGGSNHGYT